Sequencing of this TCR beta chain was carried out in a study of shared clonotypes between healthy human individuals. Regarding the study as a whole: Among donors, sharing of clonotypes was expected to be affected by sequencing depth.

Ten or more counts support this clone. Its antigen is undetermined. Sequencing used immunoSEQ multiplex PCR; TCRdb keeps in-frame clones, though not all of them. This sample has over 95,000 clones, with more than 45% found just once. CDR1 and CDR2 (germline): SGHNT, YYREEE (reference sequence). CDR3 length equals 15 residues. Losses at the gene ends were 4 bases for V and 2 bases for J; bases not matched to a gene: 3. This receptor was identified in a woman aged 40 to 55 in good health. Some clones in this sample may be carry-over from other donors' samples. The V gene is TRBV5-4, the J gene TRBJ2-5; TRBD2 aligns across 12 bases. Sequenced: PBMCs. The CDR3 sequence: CASSPGTSGQETQYF. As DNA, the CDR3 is TGTGCCAGCAGCCCCGGGACTAGCGGGCAAGAGACCCAGTACTTC.